The T cell receptor beta chain under discussion was sequenced for a study of identical twins. Findings and limits, study-wide: There were fewer insertions in abundant cord blood beta clonotypes, but memory repertoires showed no such pattern.

CDR3 length equals 15 residues. Trimming took 4 bases from V and 8 from J; bases not matched to a gene: 11. Germline CDR1 is SGHRS and CDR2 is YFSETQ. Note on this clonotype: Its target is not known.

No donor was unhealthy or non-Caucasian. TCRdb reprocessed the 5' RACE reads with MiXCR, giving one entry per CDR3 protein. This table has about 530,000 distinct CDR3 sequences, about a fifth appearing once. These data were also reused for a study on yellow fever vaccine responses in identical twins.

The rearrangement joins TRBV5-1 to TRBJ1-3; 8 nucleotides match TRBD1. Sample: CD4+ T cells sorted from blood. This sequence originates from a woman between 18 and 30 years old in good health. In DNA form, the CDR3 reads TGCGCCAGCAGCCCGAGGACAGGGCCAGGGGACACCATATATTTT. Residues: CASSPRTGPGDTIYF.